The source of this T cell receptor beta chain is a study of cytomegalovirus exposure and HLA in healthy donors. The study, taken as a whole, reports: Apart from CMV serostatus, no immune exposure information was available. Being productive about 90% or about 30% of the time was typical of most TCR beta V segments in an earlier analysis.

The V segment lost 5 bases and the J segment 9 bases; nucleotides outside the gene matches: 16. Germline V gene lookup returns CDR1 MDHEN and CDR2 SYDVKM. The CDR3 runs 17 residues. With 60 Vbeta and 13 Jbeta primers, the PCR was carried out. Here immunoSEQ multiplex PCR was the method, and the copy in TCRdb shows in-frame clones only, minus some. The sample totals some 70,000 clones. Regarding this clone: As yet, its antigen is unknown.

Healthy bone marrow donors made up the cohort. The TCR originated in a man aged 35-49 years in good health and CMV-seronegative. The specimen was PBMCs. V usage is TRBV28 and J usage is TRBJ1-6; TRBD1 matches 7 bases. CDR3 nucleotide sequence: TGTGCCAGCAGTCCCCCTAGTTTGGGCCCAGGGGGTTCACCCCTCCACTTT. It encodes CASSPPSLGPGGSPLHF.